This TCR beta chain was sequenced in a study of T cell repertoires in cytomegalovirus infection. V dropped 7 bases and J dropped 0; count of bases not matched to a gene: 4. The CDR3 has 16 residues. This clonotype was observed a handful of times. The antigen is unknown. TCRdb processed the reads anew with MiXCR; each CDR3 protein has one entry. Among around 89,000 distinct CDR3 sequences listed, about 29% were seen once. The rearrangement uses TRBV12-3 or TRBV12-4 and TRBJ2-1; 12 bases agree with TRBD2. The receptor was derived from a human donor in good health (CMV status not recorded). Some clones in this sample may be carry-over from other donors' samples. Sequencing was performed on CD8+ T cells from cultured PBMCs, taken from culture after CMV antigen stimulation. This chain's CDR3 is CASTLTSGGSYNEQFF. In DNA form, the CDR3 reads TGTGCCAGCACCCTGACTAGCGGGGGCTCCTACAATGAGCAGTTCTTC.